This TCR beta chain originates from a study of blood T cell repertoires in COVID-19. Overall study: Both acute and convalescent COVID-19 samples were obtained from the United States, Italy and Spain. From T cells, B-cell-depleted T cells, or PBMCs came the material, which was cDNA or gDNA.

Here immunoSEQ multiplex PCR was the method, and the copy in TCRdb shows in-frame clones only, minus some. This sample has 310,000 or so clones, with 87% found just once. Germline loops: CDR1 SGHRS, CDR2 YFSETQ. Trimming left V 0 bases short and J 7 bases short, with 17 bases between. CDR3 length: 16 amino acids. The chain employs TRBV5-1 and TRBJ2-1; a weak D match, TRBD2 (5 bases). This TCR derives from a woman aged 50 to 65 who had recovered from COVID-19. The source material was peripheral blood. The CDR3 DNA is TGCGCCAGCAGCTTGGTGGTAGGACGAGGGTCGAATGAGCAGTTCTTC. Encoded protein: CASSLVVGRGSNEQFF.